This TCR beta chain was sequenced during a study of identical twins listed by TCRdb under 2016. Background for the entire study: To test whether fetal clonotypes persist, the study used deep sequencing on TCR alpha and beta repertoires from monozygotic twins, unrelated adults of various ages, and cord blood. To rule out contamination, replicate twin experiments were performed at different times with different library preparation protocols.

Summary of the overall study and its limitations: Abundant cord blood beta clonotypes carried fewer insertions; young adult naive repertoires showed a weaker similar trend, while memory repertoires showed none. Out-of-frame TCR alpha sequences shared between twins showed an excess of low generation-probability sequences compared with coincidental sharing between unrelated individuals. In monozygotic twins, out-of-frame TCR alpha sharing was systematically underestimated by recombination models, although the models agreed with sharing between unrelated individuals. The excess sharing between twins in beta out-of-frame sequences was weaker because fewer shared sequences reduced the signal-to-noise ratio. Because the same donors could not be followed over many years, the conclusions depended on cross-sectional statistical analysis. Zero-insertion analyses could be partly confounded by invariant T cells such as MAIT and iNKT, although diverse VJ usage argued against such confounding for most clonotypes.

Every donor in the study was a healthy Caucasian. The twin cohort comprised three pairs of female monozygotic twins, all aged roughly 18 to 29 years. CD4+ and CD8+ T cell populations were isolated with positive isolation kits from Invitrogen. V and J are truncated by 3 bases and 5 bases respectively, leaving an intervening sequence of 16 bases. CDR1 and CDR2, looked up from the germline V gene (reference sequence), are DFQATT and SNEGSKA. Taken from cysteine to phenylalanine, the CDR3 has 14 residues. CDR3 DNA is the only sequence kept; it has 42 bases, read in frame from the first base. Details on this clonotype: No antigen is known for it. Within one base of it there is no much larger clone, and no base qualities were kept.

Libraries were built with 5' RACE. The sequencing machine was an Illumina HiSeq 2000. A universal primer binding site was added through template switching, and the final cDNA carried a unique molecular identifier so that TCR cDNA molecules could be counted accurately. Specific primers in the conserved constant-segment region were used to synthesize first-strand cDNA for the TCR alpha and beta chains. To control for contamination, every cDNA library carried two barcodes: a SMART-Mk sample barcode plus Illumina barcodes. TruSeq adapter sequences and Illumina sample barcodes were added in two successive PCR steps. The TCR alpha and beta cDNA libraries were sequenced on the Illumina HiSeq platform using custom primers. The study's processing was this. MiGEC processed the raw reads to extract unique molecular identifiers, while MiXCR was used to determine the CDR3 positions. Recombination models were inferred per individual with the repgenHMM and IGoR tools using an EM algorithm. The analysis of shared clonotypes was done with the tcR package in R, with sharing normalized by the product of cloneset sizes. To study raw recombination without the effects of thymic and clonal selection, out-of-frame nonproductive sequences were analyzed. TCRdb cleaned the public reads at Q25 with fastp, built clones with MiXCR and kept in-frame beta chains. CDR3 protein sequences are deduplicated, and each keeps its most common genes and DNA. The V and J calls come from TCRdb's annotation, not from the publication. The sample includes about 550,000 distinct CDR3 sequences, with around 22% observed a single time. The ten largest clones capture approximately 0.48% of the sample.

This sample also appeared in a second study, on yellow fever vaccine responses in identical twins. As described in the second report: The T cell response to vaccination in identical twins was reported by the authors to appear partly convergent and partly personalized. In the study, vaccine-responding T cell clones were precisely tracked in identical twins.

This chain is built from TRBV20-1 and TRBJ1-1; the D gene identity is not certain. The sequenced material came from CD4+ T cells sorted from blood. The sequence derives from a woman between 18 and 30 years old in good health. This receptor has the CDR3 CSASATTLGTEAFF. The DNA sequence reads TGCAGTGCTAGCGCCACCACCCTGGGGACTGAAGCTTTCTTT.